This TCR beta chain was recorded in a study of T cell responses to AZD1222 COVID-19 vaccine. The V and J ends lost 5 bases and 6 bases, in that order; junction bases with no gene match: 7. This CDR3 is built from 15 residues. CDR1 is MNHEY and CDR2 is SMNVEV in the germline V gene (reference sequence). TCRdb's copy holds only in-frame clones and misses some; the assay was immunoSEQ multiplex PCR. The table has 130,000 to 150,000 clones, about 92% seen once. The chain is built from TRBV27 and TRBJ2-1, with TRBD2 identical over 10 bases. The sample consisted of peripheral blood, taken after recovery from COVID-19. This receptor was taken from an adult who had recovered from COVID-19. CDR3 residues: CASSTPGLAANEQFF. CDR3 sequence (DNA): TGTGCCAGCAGTACTCCTGGACTAGCGGCCAATGAGCAGTTCTTC.